This T cell receptor beta chain was captured in a study of T cell repertoires in cytomegalovirus infection. Across the study: CMV infection together with matching HLA type was indicated by public TCR beta signatures. Study outcomes and limitations: HLA-C-restricted, CMV-specific TCR beta clonotypes were dominant ex vivo.

This CDR3 comprises 11 residues. Germline assignment: CDR1 SEHNR and CDR2 FQNEAQ (reference sequence). The V and J ends lost 7 bases and 9 bases respectively, with 10 bases between them. TCRdb reanalysed the reads using MiXCR and keeps one entry per CDR3 protein. This sample has hundreds of thousands of distinct CDR3 sequences, with 25% to 30% found just once. This clonotype was detected once. Its target is unknown. This sequence was found in a human donor in good health (CMV status not recorded). Some clones in this sample may be carry-over from other donors' samples. The sequences come from cultured PBMCs, collected from culture after CMV antigen stimulation. The chain links TRBV7-9 to TRBJ2-1; D might be TRBD2 (6 bases). The CDR3 DNA follows: TGTGCCAGCACTGACGGGAGTGAGCAGTTCTTC. Translated: CASTDGSEQFF.